A single sample gave rise to the 31 T cell receptor beta chains below, sequenced in a study of blood T cell repertoires in COVID-19. TCRdb's table, derived via immunoSEQ multiplex PCR, lists solely in-frame clones and lacks some. The sample holds about 110,000 clones, 76% seen once. The specimen was peripheral blood. These receptors all come from a woman aged 80 or over with acute or convalescent COVID-19.

The chain uses TRBV5-8 and TRBJ2-7; 8 nucleotides agree with TRBD1. CDR1 SGHTS and CDR2 YDEGEE come from the germline V gene. The V gene end was trimmed by 4 bases and the J gene end by 4 bases; junction bases not matched to a gene: 7. The CDR3 runs to 14 residues. The CDR3 spells CASSRPGQAYEQYF. Here the CDR3 DNA reads TGTGCCAGCAGCCGCCCGGGACAGGCATACGAGCAGTACTTC.

This chain uses TRBV6-2 or TRBV6-3 with TRBJ1-2; TRBD1 aligns across 7 bases. The CDR3 consists of 14 residues. The ends lost 2 bases at V and 8 bases at J; junction bases unmatched: 8. Germline V gives CDR1 MNHEY, CDR2 SVGEGT. CDR3: CASSYVEGARGYTF. CDR3 nucleotides: TGTGCCAGCAGTTACGTTGAGGGGGCTAGGGGCTACACCTTC.

In this sample, this clone turned up a few times. Written as DNA, the CDR3 is TGTGCCAGCAGCTTAGCGGGAGGGCCTGGGAGAGATACGCAGTATTTT. Translating it yields CASSLAGGPGRDTQYF. The chain joins TRBV7-2 to TRBJ2-3; 7 bases agree with TRBD2. The CDR3 is 16 residues long. J gave up 5 bases and V 0 bases, and 8 bases lay outside the gene matches. Germline loops: CDR1 SGHTA, CDR2 FQGNSA.

The chain has TRBV11-2 and TRBJ2-3, with a possible D match to TRBD2 (5 bases). This CDR3 has 14 amino acids. Per the germline V gene, CDR1 is SGHAT and CDR2 is FQNNGV. V lost 2 bases to trimming and J lost 8 bases, with 14 bases between them. CDR3 coding DNA: TGTGCCAGCAGCTTATACGGCGCGGCGGGTACGCAGTATTTT. It specifies CASSLYGAAGTQYF.

This chain links TRBV6-1 with TRBJ1-5; TRBD1 might be the D (6 bases). This CDR3 comprises 15 residues. Germline V gene lookup returns CDR1 MNHNS and CDR2 SASEGT. Trimming stripped 0 bases from V and 4 bases from J, with 10 bases between. CDR3 nucleotides: TGTGCCAGCAGTGAAGCGCTAGGGGGAAATCAGCCCCAGCATTTT. This encodes CASSEALGGNQPQHF.

The chain carries TRBV10-3 and TRBJ1-2, with D perhaps TRBD1 (5 bases). The V end lost 2 bases, the J end lost 4 bases, and 8 bases lay between the germline ends. Germline V gives CDR1 ENHRY, CDR2 SYGVKD. The CDR3 covers 13 residues. Written as DNA, the CDR3 is TGTGCCATCAGTGAGCAGGGCGGCTATGGCTACACCTTC. Translation: CAISEQGGYGYTF.

The rearrangement links TRBV7-8 to TRBJ2-5; tentative D call: TRBD2 (5 bases). CDR1 and CDR2 (germline): SGHVS, FQNEAQ. V was pared by 5 bases and J by 4 bases, with 14 bases between. The length of the CDR3 is 14 residues. CDR3 sequence (DNA): TGTGCCAGCAGCGTGGACTGGGCGTTAGAGACCCAGTACTTC. It translates to CASSVDWALETQYF. Full variable domain (outside the CDR3, taken from reference TRBV7-8 and TRBJ2-5): GAGVSQSPRYKVAKRGQDVALRCDPISGHVSLFWYQQALGQGPEFLTYFQNEAQLDKSGLPSDRFFAERPEGSVSTLKIQRTQQEDSAVYLCASSVDWALETQYFGPGTRLLVL.

This clone came up a few times. The rearrangement joins TRBV2 to TRBJ2-3; possibly TRBD2 for D (6 bases). Trimming removed 4 bases at V and 7 bases at J, with 12 bases between. This CDR3 spans 13 amino acids. CDR1 and CDR2 from the germline V gene are SNHLY and FYNNEI. CDR3 protein: CASSAGVLYTQYF. The CDR3 DNA sequence: TGTGCCAGCAGTGCGGGGGTTCTCTATACGCAGTATTTT.

The chain carries TRBV6-1 and TRBJ1-2, with 8 bases identical to TRBD1. V trimming: 4 bases; J trimming: 4 bases; junction bases outside the gene matches: 2. The CDR3 spans 13 residues. Germline CDR1 and CDR2: MNHNS and SASEGT. The CDR3 DNA is TGTGCCAGCAGTGCCGGGACAGGCTATGGCTACACCTTC. It yields the protein CASSAGTGYGYTF.

Comment on this clone: The sample has other DNA sequences that encode this CDR3 too. The genes are TRBV7-2 and TRBJ1-1; TRBD1 is a possible D gene (6 bases). This CDR3 contains 15 residues. The V gene lost 2 bases and the J gene lost 0 bases, with 10 bases spanning the gap. Looked up from germline, CDR1 is SGHTA and CDR2 is FQGNSA. CDR3 residues: CASSLTGLMNTEAFF. The CDR3 bases are TGTGCCAGCAGCTTAACAGGGCTTATGAACACTGAAGCTTTCTTT.

This chain connects TRBV11-2 to TRBJ2-3, with 11 bases identical to TRBD1. CDR1 SGHAT and CDR2 FQNNGV come from the germline V gene. J gave up 10 bases and V 3 bases, and 18 bases lay outside the gene matches. The CDR3 length is 18 residues. The CDR3 DNA is TGTGCCAGCAGCTTTCGGACAGGGGGCGCGGGGGCGCGTGTGGCGCAGTATTTT. Amino acids: CASSFRTGGAGARVAQYF.

This chain joins TRBV10-2 and TRBJ1-6, with D unresolved. The CDR3 is 15 amino acids. Germline-derived CDR1 and CDR2 are WSHSY and SAAADI. The V and J ends lost 4 bases and 2 bases respectively, with 9 bases between them. CDR3 coding DNA: TGCGCCAGCAGTGGGGGAGGCACCTATAATTCACCCCTCCACTTT. It is translated as CASSGGGTYNSPLHF.

The chain joins TRBV30 to TRBJ2-5, with TRBD2 identical over 7 bases. The CDR3 is 15 residues long. The V and J ends lost 5 bases and 2 bases, in that order; junction bases with no gene match: 11. Germline V lookup: CDR1 GTSNPN, CDR2 SVGIG (reference sequence). The CDR3 protein is CAWGGYSGLQETQYF. CDR3 sequence (DNA): TGTGCCTGGGGGGGGTATAGCGGGCTACAAGAGACCCAGTACTTC. Full variable domain (remainder filled in from reference TRBV30 and TRBJ2-5): SQTIHQWPATLVQPVGSPLSLECTVEGTSNPNLYWYRQAAGRGLQLLFYSVGIGQISSEVPQNLSASRPQDRQFILSSKKLLLSDSGFYLCAWGGYSGLQETQYFGPGTRLLVL.

The chain couples TRBV5-6 to TRBJ1-2; D gene ambiguous. The germline V and J ends were trimmed by 0 bases and 4 bases, with 7 bases remaining between them. CDR1 SGHDT and CDR2 YYEEEE come from the germline V gene. The CDR3 covers 13 residues. DNA of the CDR3: TGTGCCAGCAGCTTGGGCCGAGCCTATGGCTACACCTTC. It encodes CASSLGRAYGYTF.

This chain links TRBV12-3 or TRBV12-4 with TRBJ2-7, with D unresolved. Trimming took off 6 bases at V and 5 bases at J, with 8 bases between the two ends. This CDR3 spans 11 amino acids. The chain's CDR3 is CASSFDNEQYF. CDR3 in DNA: TGTGCCAGCAGCTTCGACAACGAGCAGTACTTC.

The chain links TRBV10-2 to TRBJ2-2, with a possible D match to TRBD1 (7 bases). Germline V gives CDR1 WSHSY, CDR2 SAAADI. The CDR3 is 21 amino acids. Trimming left V 2 bases short and J 2 bases short, with 27 bases between. The CDR3 DNA reads as TGCGCCAGCAGTGAGCCCTTCAGGGGGGTAGGAAACTCTCCAAACACCGGGGAGCTGTTTTTT. Translating gives CASSEPFRGVGNSPNTGELFF.

The J gene is TRBJ2-3, the V gene TRBV5-1, with D unresolved. This CDR3 is 15 amino acids long. V shed 0 bases and J shed 4 bases, with 12 bases lying between them. Germline CDR1 and CDR2: SGHRS and YFSETQ. The CDR3 loop reads CASSLGSRGPDTQYF. CDR3 nucleotides: TGCGCCAGCAGCTTGGGGAGCCGAGGTCCAGATACGCAGTATTTT.

The rearrangement joins TRBV11-1 to TRBJ1-1; D remains ambiguous. Germline V lookup: CDR1 SGHAT, CDR2 FQDESV (reference sequence). CDR3 length: 12 residues. V lost 3 bases, J lost 7 bases, and 9 bases lay in between. The CDR3 here is CASSFEGSEAFF. For the CDR3, the DNA is TGTGCCAGCAGCTTCGAGGGCAGTGAAGCTTTCTTT.

The V and J genes are TRBV21-1 and TRBJ2-3; no DNA check was done on the table's D call, TRBD2. TRBV21-1 is deemed a pseudogene. The CDR3 spans 20 residues. Here the CDR3 DNA reads TGTGCCAGCAGCAAAACAACTAGCGGCAGGACAAAGACTAGCACAGATACGCAGTATTTT. Encoded protein: CASSKTTSGRTKTSTDTQYF.

The chain joins TRBV9 to TRBJ1-3; 7 nucleotides match TRBD1. V shed 3 bases, J shed 9 bases, and the junction held 6 bases outside the gene matches. Germline CDR1 is SGDLS and CDR2 is YYNGEE. The CDR3 consists of 13 residues. The CDR3 spells CASSGQGVSTIYF. For the CDR3, the DNA is TGTGCCAGCAGCGGACAGGGTGTGAGCACCATATATTTT.

In this sample, this clone turned up a few times. This chain joins TRBV6-5 and TRBJ2-7, with 8 bases fitting TRBD1. Unmatched junction bases numbered 3, after V lost 4 bases and J lost 4 bases. Germline assignment: CDR1 MNHEY and CDR2 SVGAGI. This CDR3 comprises 13 residues. The CDR3 DNA follows: TGTGCCAGCAGTTCAGGGGGCCGGTACGAGCAGTACTTC. As protein: CASSSGGRYEQYF.

The rearrangement joins TRBV27 to TRBJ2-5; 9 nucleotides align to TRBD2. The CDR3 has 15 amino acids. Germline loops: CDR1 MNHEY, CDR2 SMNVEV (reference sequence). The J segment lost 5 bases and the V segment lost 5 bases, leaving 9 bases of the junction unmatched. The CDR3: CASSGPGLASETQYF. CDR3 DNA: TGTGCCAGCAGTGGCCCGGGACTAGCTTCGGAGACCCAGTACTTC.

This clone was observed a handful of times. The chain recombines TRBV14 with TRBJ2-2; D is ambiguous. Germline CDR1 and CDR2: SGHDN and FVKESK. The V end was cut by 0 bases, the J end by 4 bases, with 6 bases between. The length of the CDR3 is 14 residues. The CDR3 loop reads CASSQDRFTGELFF. The CDR3 DNA sequence: TGTGCCAGCAGCCAAGATCGGTTCACCGGGGAGCTGTTTTTT.

This chain uses TRBV5-1 with TRBJ2-2; 8 bases agree with TRBD1. The CDR3 covers 14 residues. V trimming: 4 bases; J trimming: 4 bases; junction bases outside the gene matches: 3. Germline assignment: CDR1 SGHRS and CDR2 YFSETQ. The chain's CDR3 is CASSAGTGTGELFF. The CDR3 DNA reads TGCGCCAGCAGCGCGGGGACAGGCACCGGGGAGCTGTTTTTT.

Only a few counts were recorded for this clone. The rearrangement links TRBV5-1 to TRBJ1-1; 8 bases fit TRBD1. Germline CDR1 and CDR2: SGHRS and YFSETQ. The V and J ends lost 0 bases and 6 bases, in that order; junction bases with no gene match: 7. The CDR3 runs to 15 residues. Here the CDR3 reads CASSLGTGGVAEAFF. The DNA of the CDR3 is TGCGCCAGCAGCTTGGGAACAGGGGGAGTAGCTGAAGCTTTCTTT.

The chain carries TRBV10-3 and TRBJ2-4; perhaps TRBD2 as D (6 bases). This CDR3 spans 14 amino acids. Trimming took 0 bases from V and 9 from J, leaving 12 bases between them. Per germline, CDR1 ENHRY and CDR2 SYGVKD. This chain's CDR3 is CAISESLDGGIQYF. The CDR3 coding sequence is TGTGCCATCAGTGAGTCACTAGACGGGGGCATTCAGTACTTC.

The V call is TRBV7-9, the J call TRBJ1-1, with D uncertain. The germline gives CDR1 SEHNR, CDR2 FQNEAQ (reference sequence). Trimming pared 1 base from V and 5 bases from J, leaving 11 bases between. The CDR3 totals 14 residues. The CDR3 loop is CASSLEAGLTEAFF. The CDR3 DNA follows: TGTGCCAGCAGCTTAGAAGCGGGTCTAACTGAAGCTTTCTTT.

On this clone: Within the sample, other DNA sequences also encode this same CDR3. The J gene is TRBJ2-1, the V gene TRBV5-1; 8 bases fit TRBD2. V trimming: 6 bases; J trimming: 0 bases; junction bases outside the gene matches: 5. Germline CDR1 reads SGHRS; CDR2 reads YFSETQ. CDR3 length: 15 residues. The CDR3 loop reads CASTTGTSSYNEQFF. Written as DNA, the CDR3 is TGCGCCAGCACAACCGGGACTAGCTCCTACAATGAGCAGTTCTTC.

J is TRBJ2-1 and V is TRBV24-1; no clear D. Germline CDR1 reads KGHDR; CDR2 reads SFDVKD. The CDR3 runs 15 residues. Trimming shortened V by 5 bases and J by 2 bases, and 12 bases separated the two germline ends. The CDR3 bases are TGTGCCACCAGTGTAGCCCATCGGGCCTACAATGAGCAGTTCTTC. The encoded protein is CATSVAHRAYNEQFF.

This chain uses TRBV7-9 with TRBJ1-1; D call uncertain. V lost 6 bases to trimming and J lost 4 bases, with 9 bases between them. The germline gives CDR1 SEHNR, CDR2 FQNEAQ (reference sequence). CDR3 length equals 12 residues. CDR3 nucleotide sequence: TGTGCCAGCAGTCCGCCGGGCACTGAAGCTTTCTTT. Translated, it gives CASSPPGTEAFF. The full variable domain, rest sourced from reference TRBV7-9 and TRBJ1-1, is DTGVSQNPRHKITKRGQNVTFRCDPISEHNRLYWYRQTLGQGPEFLTYFQNEAQLEKSRLLSDRFSAERPKGSFSTLEIQRTEQGDSAMYLCASSPPGTEAFFGQGTRLTVV.

CDR3 DNA sequence: TGTGCCAGCAGCTTGATGGCTAGCGCACTCCAAGAGACCCAGTACTTC. Encoded protein: CASSLMASALQETQYF. The V gene is TRBV5-8, the J gene TRBJ2-5, with D perhaps TRBD2 (6 bases). The germline CDR1 and CDR2 sequences are SGHTS and YDEGEE. Trimming shortened V by 1 base and J by 1 base, and 14 bases separated the two germline ends. The CDR3 sequence is 16 residues long.